The entry below gives a single TCR beta chain sequence along with its context. Its antigen target is currently unknown. Per-nucleotide qualities are absent, and no much larger clonotype sits a single base away. From a lookup of the germline V gene, CDR1 and CDR2 are LGHNA and YSLEER. Measured from the cysteine to the phenylalanine, the CDR3 is 18 residues long. CDR3 DNA is the only sequence kept; it has 54 bases, read in frame from the first base. V is cut back by 0 bases and J by 4 bases, with 9 bases in the junction unmatched. At one collaborating source in Seattle, patients were enrolled during active infection and were followed longitudinally through the course of disease. Collaborating institutions collected whole blood in K2EDTA tubes following their own protocols. Collaborator samples were shipped for TCRbeta analysis as frozen whole blood, isolated PBMCs, or DNA extracted from either sample type.

TCRbeta CDR3 regions were amplified from genomic DNA using the immunoSEQ Assay, a bias-controlled multiplex PCR. As for the authors' bioinformatics: Within the assay, amplification of reference gene primers was used to estimate how many nucleated cells each sample contained. To quantify the absolute abundance of each unique TCRbeta CDR3 rearrangement, sequence reads were collapsed and filtered. For each sample, productive Simpson clonality was calculated as the square root of Simpson's diversity index over productive rearrangements. TCRdb re-hosts the immuneACCESS table, in-frame sequences only. Its copies lack some clones; in the studies checked, an unresolved V gene accounts for under half of them, and the cause for the rest is not known. The V and J calls and the clone size are those of that table, but D and trimming were determined from the DNA. In all, the sample holds a few hundred thousand clones, and around 89% of those were seen once. Together, the top ten hold 2% to 2.5% of the sample.

This record comes from a study of blood T cell repertoires in COVID-19 (dated by TCRdb to the early 2020s). Context from the whole study: Collaborator samples came from the United States, Italy and Spain and covered acute and convalescent phases of COVID-19. The prospective study material was composed of cDNA or gDNA derived from T cells, B-cell-depleted T cells, or PBMCs. The dataset comprised deeply sampled blood TCRbeta repertoires from subjects exposed to, actively infected with, or recovered from COVID-19. The repertoires were released in a freely available public database meant as a resource for research on the immune response to SARS-CoV-2. The samples were drawn from the first 160 participants of the ongoing ImmuneRACE study and from roughly 1,300 subjects provided by 6 global collaborators. The sample metadata nearly always contained a de-identified subject ID, COVID-19 status, age in years and sex. Where available, HLA class I and class II types were obtained from metadata supplied by the sample provider rather than from assay-based typing. The full study reports these points: The amount of clinical and demographic metadata varied by source and participant and was provided uncurated.

The specimen sequenced was peripheral blood. The source is a woman in her fifties or sixties with COVID-19, enrolled during active disease. This chain joins TRBV4-3 to TRBJ2-3; 11 nucleotides in the junction match TRBD1. The sequenced DNA: TGCGCCAGCAGCCAAGATAGAGCGGGACAGGGGGGCCCAGATACGCAGTATTTT. It encodes CASSQDRAGQGGPDTQYF.